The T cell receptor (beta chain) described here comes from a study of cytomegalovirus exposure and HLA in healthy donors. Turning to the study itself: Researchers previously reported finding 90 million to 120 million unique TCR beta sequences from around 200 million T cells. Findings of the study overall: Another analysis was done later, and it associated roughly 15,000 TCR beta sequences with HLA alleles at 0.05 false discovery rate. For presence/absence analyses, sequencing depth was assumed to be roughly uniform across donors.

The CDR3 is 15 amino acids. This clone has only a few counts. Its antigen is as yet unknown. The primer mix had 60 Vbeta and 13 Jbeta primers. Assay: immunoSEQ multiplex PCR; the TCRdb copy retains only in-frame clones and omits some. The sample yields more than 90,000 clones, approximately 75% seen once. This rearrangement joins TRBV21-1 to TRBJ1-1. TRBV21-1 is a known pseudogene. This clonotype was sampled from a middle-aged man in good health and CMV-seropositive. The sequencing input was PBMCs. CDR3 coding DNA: TGTGCCAGCAGCATAGGACGGGGGAATAACACTGAAGCTTTCTTT. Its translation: CASSIGRGNNTEAFF.